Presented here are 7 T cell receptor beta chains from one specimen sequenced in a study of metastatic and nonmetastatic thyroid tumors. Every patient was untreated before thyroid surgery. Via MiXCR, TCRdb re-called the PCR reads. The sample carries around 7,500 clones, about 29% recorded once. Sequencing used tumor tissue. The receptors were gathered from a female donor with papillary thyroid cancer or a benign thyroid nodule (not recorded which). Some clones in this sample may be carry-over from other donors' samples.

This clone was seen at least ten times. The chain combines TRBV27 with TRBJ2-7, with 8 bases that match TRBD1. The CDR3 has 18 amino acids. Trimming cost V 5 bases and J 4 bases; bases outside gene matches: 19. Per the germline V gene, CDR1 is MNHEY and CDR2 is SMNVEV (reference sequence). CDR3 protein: CASSGQGGGRDKLYEQYF. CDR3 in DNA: TGTGCCAGCAGTGGACAGGGTGGTGGGCGGGACAAATTATACGAGCAGTACTTC.

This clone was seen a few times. The CDR3 sequence is CASKGRGSYEQYF. In DNA form, the CDR3 reads TGTGCCAGCAAGGGACGGGGTTCCTACGAGCAGTACTTC. The rearrangement uses TRBV19 and TRBJ2-7; D may correspond to TRBD1 or TRBD2 (5 bases each). The CDR3 has 13 residues. CDR1 and CDR2 from the germline V gene are LNHDA and SQIVND (reference sequence). Between the trimmed V and J ends, which lost 9 bases and 1 base, there was a span of 13 bases.

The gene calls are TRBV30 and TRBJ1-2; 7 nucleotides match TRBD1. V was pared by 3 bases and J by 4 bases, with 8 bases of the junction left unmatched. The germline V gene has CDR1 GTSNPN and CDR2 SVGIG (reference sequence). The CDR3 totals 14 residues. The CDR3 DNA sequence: TGTGCCTGGAGGGATGACAGGGTCCCCTATGGCTACACCTTC. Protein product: CAWRDDRVPYGYTF.

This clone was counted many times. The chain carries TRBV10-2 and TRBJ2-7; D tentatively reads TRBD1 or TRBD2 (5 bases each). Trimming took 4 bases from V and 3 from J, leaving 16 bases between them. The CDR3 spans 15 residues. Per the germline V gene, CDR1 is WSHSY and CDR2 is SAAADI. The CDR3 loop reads CASSAGTTSIYEQYF. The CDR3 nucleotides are TGCGCCAGCAGTGCCGGGACCACCTCGATCTACGAGCAGTACTTC.

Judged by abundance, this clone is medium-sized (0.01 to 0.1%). In DNA, the CDR3 is TGTGCCAGCAGCCAATGGCCGTCTGGAAACACCATATATTTT. Translated: CASSQWPSGNTIYF. The chain combines TRBV5-6 with TRBJ1-3; D is ambiguous. V lost 4 bases and J 1 base, leaving 9 bases between the germline ends. Germline-derived CDR1 and CDR2 are SGHDT and YYEEEE. This CDR3 has 14 residues.

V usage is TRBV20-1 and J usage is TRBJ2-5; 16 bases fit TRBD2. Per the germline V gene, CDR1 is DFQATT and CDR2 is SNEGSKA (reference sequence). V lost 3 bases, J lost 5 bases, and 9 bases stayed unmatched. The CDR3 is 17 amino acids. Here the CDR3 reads CSASKGLAGGPRETQYF. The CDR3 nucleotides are TGCAGTGCTAGTAAGGGACTAGCGGGAGGGCCGAGGGAGACCCAGTACTTC.

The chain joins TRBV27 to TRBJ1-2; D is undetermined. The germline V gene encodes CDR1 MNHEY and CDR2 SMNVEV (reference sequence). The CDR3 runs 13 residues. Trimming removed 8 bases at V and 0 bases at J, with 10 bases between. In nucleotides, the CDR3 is TGTGCCAGCGCCCCCCACCCTAACTATGGCTACACCTTC. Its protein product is CASAPHPNYGYTF.